This T cell receptor (beta chain) is from a study of a mutant IDH1 vaccine in newly diagnosed glioma (dated by TCRdb to the early 2020s). With respect to the entire study: Patients received eight vaccinations in weeks 1, 3, 5, 7, 11, 15, 19 and 23, corresponding to visits V03 through V10. Peripheral blood was collected at six visits: V03 (baseline), V05, V07, V10, V12 and V13. For exploratory analyses, longitudinal TCRB deep sequencing was carried out in around 26 treated patients wherever samples were available. Of the 30 to 35 patients who were treated, about 62% were male and approximately 38% were female, and the mean age was approximately 40 years. Prior to enrollment, patients had been given standard therapy consisting of radiotherapy alone, temozolomide alone, or radiochemotherapy with temozolomide, with the combination given to most patients. Vaccination began 4-6 weeks after radiotherapy alone, or alongside temozolomide cycles in the chemotherapy-containing groups. Overall results and qualifications from the work: The authors stated that sample limitations prevented analyses of patient blood samples from being reproduced. Immune responses induced by the vaccine were seen in around 93% of patients across multiple MHC alleles. Pseudoprogression seemed to be unrelated to changes in the top peripheral T cell clonotypes found by TCRB sequencing. PBMC samples for TCRB deep sequencing were selected based on availability.

Receptor libraries were prepared by the immunoSEQ multiplex PCR assay. Rearranged TCR beta chain sequences were amplified using the hsTCRB Kit according to the manufacturer's protocol. TCRB libraries were sequenced on an Illumina MiSeq. From the authors' description of their analysis: Demultiplexing, trimming and gene mapping were performed with the kit vendor's proprietary platform. TCRdb's version of the immuneACCESS table is confined to in-frame rearrangements and falls short of the full clone set. An unresolved V gene accounts for under half of the shortfall where checked; the remainder is of unknown origin. V, J and clone size reflect that table, while D and trimming were determined from the DNA. The sample records 30,000 to 45,000 clones, 75% to 85% of which are singletons. 5.5% of the sample is held by the ten biggest clonotypes. A remark on this clone: No antigen is known for it. Here the CDR3 omits its conserved ending phenylalanine or tryptophan, so a read error is the likely source. It is unclear where the CDR3 begins or ends on the DNA, so no DNA is shown, and the CDR3 is as TCRdb lists it.

From a lookup of the germline V gene, CDR1 and CDR2 are MNHEY and SVGAGI. Ends included, the CDR3 has 11 residues. Explained via the paper, the time point label denotes: week 5, during vaccination. A 20-mer mutant IDH1 peptide at 300 micrograms in Montanide made up each vaccine dose, which was injected subcutaneously together with topical imiquimod. Newly diagnosed WHO grade 3 or 4 IDH1-mutant astrocytomas showing loss of nuclear ATRX were present in the donors. The samples were drawn from NOA16, a multicentre, single-arm, open-label phase I trial in Germany that tested a mutant IDH1 peptide vaccine in humans for the first time. Genomic DNA for TCRB sequencing was extracted from EDTA blood using the DNeasy Blood and Tissue Kit.

The origin of this receptor is a middle-aged man with glioma. The specimen comprised PBMCs, sampled from a glioma patient whose treatment included an IDH1 peptide vaccine. The V and J genes are TRBV6-5 and TRBJ1-2; the table's D gene call, TRBD1, was not cross checked with the DNA. CDR3 region: CASSLRQGTKY.